This TCR beta chain was documented in a study of a mutant IDH1 vaccine in newly diagnosed glioma. About the research overall: Weeks 1, 3, 5, 7, 11, 15, 19 and 23 were when patients received their eight vaccinations. Treated patients showed a male proportion of 62.5%, a female proportion of roughly 38%, and a mean age of approximately 40 years. Vaccinations were initiated 4-6 weeks following radiotherapy alone, or were given together with temozolomide cycles.

The table came from immunoSEQ multiplex PCR; TCRdb's copy has only in-frame clones and leaves some out. The sample holds some 120,000 clones, about 80% seen once. Turning to this clone: Its target is not known.

Time point: week 11, during vaccination. In every dose of vaccine, 300 ug of mutant IDH1 20-mer peptide was given alongside topical imiquimod. From germline, CDR1 is MDHEN and CDR2 SYDVKM. V lost 5 bases, J lost 6 bases, and 6 bases stayed unmatched. The length of the CDR3 is 13 residues. The sequence was collected from a man aged 35 to 55 with glioma. This chain connects TRBV28 to TRBJ1-2, with TRBD1 matching 7 bases. The input for sequencing was PBMCs, taken from a glioma patient whose treatment included an IDH1 peptide vaccine. The CDR3 bases are TGTGCCAGCAGTCAGGGGGGCTCAGATGGCTACACCTTC. Its translation is CASSQGGSDGYTF.